Below, 24 T cell receptor beta chains from the same sample are listed, as sequenced in a study of shared clonotypes between healthy human individuals. Sequencing used immunoSEQ multiplex PCR; TCRdb keeps in-frame clones, though not all of them. This sample carries some 900,000 clones, about three quarters of them seen once, and the ten largest clones take over 1.3%. Sequenced sample: memory CD4+ T cells sorted from blood. Subset denoted: CD45RA-negative fraction. The receptors shown here come from a man aged 18 to 35 in good health.

The V and J genes are TRBV25-1 and TRBJ2-2, with 7 bases lining up with TRBD1. The length of the CDR3 is 15 residues. Trimming at V came to 5 bases and at J to 5 bases, leaving 8 bases not matched to a gene. CDR1 and CDR2 (germline): MGHDK, SYGVNS. CDR3: CASSTPRQGTGELFF. The DNA of the CDR3 is TGTGCCAGCAGTACCCCTCGACAGGGAACCGGGGAGCTGTTTTTT.

V usage is TRBV28 and J usage is TRBJ1-1, with 8 bases fitting TRBD1. This CDR3 spans 14 amino acids. Germline CDR1 reads MDHEN; CDR2 reads SYDVKM. After removal of 5 bases from V and 5 bases from J, the junction contained 7 bases not matched to a gene. For the CDR3, the DNA is TGTGCCAGCAGTAGGCCAGGGGGCGCGACTGAAGCTTTCTTT. Residues: CASSRPGGATEAFF.

This clone was observed a few times. The chain recombines TRBV5-8 with TRBJ1-3, with a possible D match to TRBD1 (6 bases). Trimming cost V 4 bases and J 6 bases, with 14 bases left between them. This CDR3 is 14 amino acids long. Germline CDR1 is SGHTS and CDR2 is YDEGEE. As DNA, the CDR3 is TGTGCCAGCAGCCGAGGGGGGATAGAAAACACCATATATTTT. Translation: CASSRGGIENTIYF.

This chain joins TRBV6-6 and TRBJ1-1; D remains ambiguous. Trimming stripped 2 bases from V and 3 bases from J, with 10 bases between. Looked up from germline, CDR1 is MNHNY and CDR2 is SVGAGI (reference sequence). The CDR3 consists of 14 residues. This chain's CDR3 is CASSYVGRDTEAFF. Written as DNA, the CDR3 is TGTGCCAGCAGTTACGTAGGCCGAGACACTGAAGCTTTCTTT.

The V and J genes are TRBV30 and TRBJ1-1; 8 bases are shared with TRBD1. The ends lost 2 bases at V and 6 bases at J; junction bases unmatched: 11. Germline lookup yields CDR1 GTSNPN and CDR2 SVGIG (reference sequence). CDR3 length: 15 residues. For the CDR3, the DNA is TGTGCCTGGAGTTTCCCACAGGGGGGTGAGCCTGAAGCTTTCTTT. Translation: CAWSFPQGGEPEAFF. The variable domain in full, with the rest retrieved from reference TRBV30 and TRBJ1-1, is SQTIHQWPATLVQPVGSPLSLECTVEGTSNPNLYWYRQAAGRGLQLLFYSVGIGQISSEVPQNLSASRPQDRQFILSSKKLLLSDSGFYLCAWSFPQGGEPEAFFGQGTRLTVV.

The V call is TRBV4-2, the J call TRBJ2-5, with TRBD2 matching 11 bases. Germline-derived CDR1 and CDR2 are LGHNA and YNFKEQ. The ends lost 0 bases at V and 5 bases at J; junction bases unmatched: 11. The CDR3 totals 18 residues. The CDR3 bases are TGTGCCAGCAGCCAAGATCTAGCGGGGGGCAAGTCGGTCGAGACCCAGTACTTC. Its protein is CASSQDLAGGKSVETQYF.

The chain has TRBV6-1 and TRBJ2-7, with 7 bases fitting TRBD2. V was clipped by 6 bases and J by 3 bases; unmatched bases: 11. Germline lookup yields CDR1 MNHNS and CDR2 SASEGT. CDR3 length: 15 residues. The CDR3 DNA is TGTGCCAGCAGGGTTTGGGGGGGAGGAATCTACGAGCAGTACTTC. Translated, it gives CASRVWGGGIYEQYF.

In this sample, this clone turned up a few times. The same CDR3 arises from other DNA sequences in this sample as well. The gene calls are TRBV5-1 and TRBJ1-4; 7 bases align to TRBD1. The germline V gene has CDR1 SGHRS and CDR2 YFSETQ. CDR3 length equals 14 residues. V lost 0 bases, J lost 4 bases, and 0 bases stayed unmatched. The CDR3 is CASSLGQGNEKLFF. The CDR3 DNA reads TGCGCCAGCAGCTTGGGACAGGGTAATGAAAAACTGTTTTTT. Filled out from reference TRBV5-1 and TRBJ1-4, the complete variable domain reads KAGVTQTPRYLIKTRGQQVTLSCSPISGHRSVSWYQQTPGQGLQFLFEYFSETQRNKGNFPGRFSGRQFSNSRSEMNVSTLELGDSALYLCASSLGQGNEKLFFGSGTQLSVL.

This rearrangement joins TRBV27 to TRBJ1-1; 8 bases match TRBD1. With V trimmed by 6 bases and J by 3 bases, 15 bases remained unmatched. CDR1 is MNHEY, CDR2 SMNVEV, per germline (reference sequence). The CDR3 runs 17 residues. The CDR3 region is CASSRRFGQGGDTEAFF. Here the CDR3 DNA reads TGTGCCAGCAGCCGTAGGTTTGGACAGGGCGGGGACACTGAAGCTTTCTTT.

Turning to this clone: The sample holds other DNA sequences that translate to the same CDR3. The rearrangement uses TRBV10-3 and TRBJ2-3; no reliable D call. Trimming shortened V by 4 bases and J by 6 bases, and 5 bases separated the two germline ends. The CDR3 sequence is 11 residues long. From germline, CDR1 is ENHRY and CDR2 SYGVKD. The CDR3 spells CAISVRDTQYF. The CDR3 DNA reads as TGTGCCATCAGTGTCAGGGATACGCAGTATTTT.

This clone was seen only a few times. V gene TRBV19 combines with J gene TRBJ1-5; 8 positions match TRBD1. Per the germline V gene, CDR1 is LNHDA and CDR2 is SQIVND (reference sequence). The CDR3 spans 16 residues. V lost 6 bases to trimming and J lost 3 bases; unmatched junction nucleotides: 10. The CDR3 protein is CASSPGTGRNNQPQHF. The CDR3 DNA sequence: TGTGCCAGTAGCCCCGGGACAGGCAGGAACAATCAGCCCCAGCATTTT. The whole variable domain, remainder taken from reference TRBV19 and TRBJ1-5, is DGGITQSPKYLFRKEGQNVTLSCEQNLNHDAMYWYRQDPGQGLRLIYYSQIVNDFQKGDIAEGYSVSREKKESFPLTVTSAQKNPTAFYLCASSPGTGRNNQPQHFGDGTRLSIL.

This clone was seen a few times. The CDR3 loop is CASSPQWEMVPLHF. As DNA, the CDR3 is TGTGCCAGCAGCCCCCAGTGGGAAATGGTACCCCTCCACTTT. The rearrangement uses TRBV7-9 and TRBJ1-6; D not certain. V was trimmed by 5 bases and J by 12 bases, leaving 17 bases between them. Germline CDR1 SEHNR, CDR2 FQNEAQ (reference sequence). CDR3 length: 14 amino acids.

The chain has TRBV4-2 and TRBJ1-4; perhaps TRBD1 as D (5 bases). Looked up from germline, CDR1 is LGHNA and CDR2 is YNFKEQ. Deletions cut 0 bases from V and 1 base from J, with 9 bases between. This CDR3 contains 16 residues. The chain's CDR3 is CASSQDAGLTNEKLFF. Here the CDR3 DNA reads TGTGCCAGCAGCCAAGATGCAGGGTTAACTAATGAAAAACTGTTTTTT.

This rearrangement joins TRBV10-2 to TRBJ1-1; weak D call: TRBD1 (6 bases). CDR1 WSHSY and CDR2 SAAADI come from the germline V gene. V was pared by 7 bases and J by 8 bases, with 26 bases between. The CDR3 is 16 amino acids. The chain's CDR3 is CASMKDRTVARLEAFF. CDR3 DNA: TGCGCCAGCATGAAAGATCGGACAGTTGCGCGCTTAGAAGCTTTCTTT.

This clone was detected many times. The chain recombines TRBV2 with TRBJ2-7; D might be TRBD1 (5 bases). In germline, CDR1 is SNHLY, CDR2 FYNNEI. Deletions cut 4 bases from V and 6 bases from J, with 7 bases between. The CDR3 is made up of 11 amino acids. In DNA form, the CDR3 reads TGTGCCAGCAGTGGCAGGGTCGAGCAGTACTTC. Amino acids: CASSGRVEQYF.

V usage is TRBV27 and J usage is TRBJ2-7; D is uncertain. V lost 0 bases and J 0 bases, leaving 12 bases between the germline ends. The CDR3 runs to 16 residues. Germline values: CDR1 MNHEY, CDR2 SMNVEV (reference sequence). Written as DNA, the CDR3 is TGTGCCAGCAGTTTATCGAAGCGACACACCTCCTACGAGCAGTACTTC. Its translation is CASSLSKRHTSYEQYF.

The J gene is TRBJ1-2, the V gene TRBV5-6, with D possibly being TRBD1 (6 bases). Germline values: CDR1 SGHDT, CDR2 YYEEEE. The CDR3 sequence is 14 residues long. V gave up 0 bases and J gave up 8 bases, with 14 bases separating them. CDR3 protein: CASSLGQVAGGYTF. The DNA for the CDR3 is TGTGCCAGCAGCTTGGGACAGGTGGCAGGGGGCTACACCTTC.

The chain has TRBV19 and TRBJ2-3, with a weak D call TRBD2 (5 bases). Per the germline V gene, CDR1 is LNHDA and CDR2 is SQIVND (reference sequence). V gave up 2 bases and J gave up 3 bases, with 9 bases separating them. CDR3 length: 14 residues. CDR3 DNA sequence: TGTGCCAGTAGTATACCGGGGTTGACAGATACGCAGTATTTT. Amino acid sequence: CASSIPGLTDTQYF.

The CDR3 bases are TGTGCCAGTAGTATAGTTGGGGTAGGACAGTTCTTC. Its translation: CASSIVGVGQFF. This chain joins TRBV19 and TRBJ2-1, with no clear D. Germline V gene data show CDR1 as LNHDA and CDR2 as SQIVND (reference sequence). Trimming shortened V by 1 base and J by 13 bases, and 11 bases separated the two germline ends. There are 12 residues in the CDR3.

The table lists this clone with a few counts. This chain connects TRBV18 to TRBJ1-1; no clear D. Germline V gene sequence: CDR1 KGHSH, CDR2 LQKENI. The V end lost 1 base, the J end lost 6 bases, and 6 bases lay between the germline ends. The length of the CDR3 is 12 residues. The DNA of the CDR3 is TGTGCCAGCTCACCACTGGCATCTGAAGCTTTCTTT. Protein product: CASSPLASEAFF.

DNA for the CDR3: TGTGCCTGGAGTGTGATCAGGACTAGCGGAACCACAGGCGAGCAGTACTTC. It is translated as CAWSVIRTSGTTGEQYF. The genes are TRBV30 and TRBJ2-7; 10 bases match TRBD2. CDR1 and CDR2 (germline): GTSNPN, SVGIG (reference sequence). This CDR3 is built from 17 residues. J gave up 6 bases and V 0 bases, and 14 bases lay outside the gene matches.

The chain is built from TRBV10-3 and TRBJ2-7; 14 bases fit TRBD2. CDR1 and CDR2 (germline): ENHRY, SYGVKD. J gave up 3 bases and V 11 bases, and 6 bases lay outside the gene matches. This CDR3 is built from 14 residues. The CDR3 protein is CAVGTSGSVYEQYF. The DNA for the CDR3 is TGTGCCGTCGGGACTAGCGGGAGTGTCTACGAGCAGTACTTC.

The chain has TRBV5-8 and TRBJ1-1, with TRBD1 matching 8 bases. J was trimmed by 5 bases and V by 4 bases; bases with no gene match: 4. Germline loops: CDR1 SGHTS, CDR2 YDEGEE. The CDR3 has 13 residues. The CDR3 DNA reads as TGTGCCAGCAGCGCCGACAGGGGAACTGAAGCTTTCTTT. Translating it yields CASSADRGTEAFF.

The CDR3, as DNA: TGTGCCAGCAGCTTATCTGAGGGGGCAGGTTCACCCCTCCACTTT. Amino acid sequence: CASSLSEGAGSPLHF. The chain uses TRBV5-4 and TRBJ1-6; 7 positions agree with TRBD1. Looked up from germline, CDR1 is SGHNT and CDR2 is YYREEE (reference sequence). The CDR3 extends over 15 amino acids. Trimming removed 2 bases from V and 9 bases from J; junction bases left unmatched: 8.